These 16 T cell receptor beta chains were sequenced from one sample in a study of blood T cell repertoires in COVID-19 (TCRdb year 2020). Library prep was done by the immunoSEQ multiplex PCR assay. TCRdb carries this immuneACCESS record with in-frame sequences only. Its versions omit some clonotypes, under half of them owing to an unresolved V gene in the studies checked, with the rest unexplained. Within this sample are under 250,000 clones, with roughly 83% of them counted one time only. The ten largest account for over 7.5% of the sample. The material sequenced was peripheral blood. The receptors originated from a man older than 75 with acute or convalescent COVID-19.

This chain links TRBV19 with TRBJ2-5; TRBD1 matches 9 bases. J gave up 5 bases and V 4 bases, and 8 bases lay outside the gene matches. This CDR3 contains 15 residues. Germline V gene sequence: CDR1 LNHDA, CDR2 SQIVND (reference sequence). CDR3 in amino acids: CASSTSGTGWETQYF. The CDR3 coding sequence is TGTGCCAGTAGTACCTCCGGGACAGGGTGGGAGACCCAGTACTTC.

The chain carries TRBV4-1 and TRBJ1-2, with TRBD1 as a possible D gene (5 bases). V was clipped by 6 bases and J by 4 bases, with 12 bases between them. Germline V CDR1 and CDR2: MGHRA, YSYEKL. CDR3 length: 13 residues. The CDR3 DNA sequence: TGCGCCAGCAGAGCAGGGTGGTCCTATGGCTACACCTTC. Its protein product is CASRAGWSYGYTF.

V usage is TRBV5-1 and J usage is TRBJ2-2, with 7 bases fitting TRBD1. Germline trimming cut 2 bases from V and 7 bases from J; bases unmatched to any gene: 2. This CDR3 has 13 amino acids. Germline V gene sequence: CDR1 SGHRS, CDR2 YFSETQ. In DNA form, the CDR3 reads TGCGCCAGCAGCTTTAACAGGGGCGGGGAGCTGTTTTTT. Translated, it gives CASSFNRGGELFF.

This rearrangement joins TRBV14 to TRBJ2-7, with 8 bases identical to TRBD1. Trimming at V came to 4 bases and at J to 0 bases, leaving 8 bases not matched to a gene. CDR1 and CDR2 from the germline V gene are SGHDN and FVKESK. The CDR3 is 16 amino acids. The DNA of the CDR3 is TGTGCCAGCAGCCCCCTAGGGCAGGGGGCCTCCTACGAGCAGTACTTC. The encoded protein is CASSPLGQGASYEQYF.

The chain joins TRBV3-1 (or the pseudogene TRBV3-2) to TRBJ2-7; 7 bases line up with TRBD2. This CDR3 contains 17 residues. V trimming: 0 bases; J trimming: 2 bases; junction bases outside the gene matches: 10. CDR1 is LGHDT, CDR2 YNNKEL, per germline (reference sequence). The CDR3 region is CASSQDPVRAGPYEQYF. The CDR3 DNA sequence: TGTGCCAGCAGCCAAGATCCGGTGCGAGCGGGACCCTACGAGCAGTACTTC.

The chain carries TRBV18 and TRBJ1-5, with 7 nucleotides matching TRBD1. Trimming at V came to 6 bases and at J to 6 bases, leaving 8 bases not matched to a gene. This CDR3 region has 14 residues. The germline CDR1 and CDR2 sequences are KGHSH and LQKENI. CDR3 region: CASSIQGERQPQHF. For the CDR3, the DNA is TGTGCCAGCTCCATCCAGGGGGAGCGTCAGCCCCAGCATTTT.

The chain's CDR3 is CASRRQGGYEQYF. The CDR3 DNA follows: TGTGCCAGCCGGCGACAGGGCGGCTACGAGCAGTACTTC. J is TRBJ2-7 and V is TRBV27, with 7 bases that match TRBD1. The CDR3 has 13 residues. The V gene end was trimmed by 8 bases and the J gene end by 3 bases; junction bases not matched to a gene: 7. Germline CDR1 reads MNHEY; CDR2 reads SMNVEV (reference sequence).

The rearrangement joins TRBV15 to TRBJ1-2; D unclear. Trimming removed 1 base at V and 4 bases at J, with 13 bases between. The CDR3 totals 15 residues. The germline V gene encodes CDR1 LNHNV and CDR2 YYDKDF (reference sequence). The CDR3 region has the DNA TGTGCCACCAGCAGAGTTTTCGGGGAGGGCTATGGCTACACCTTC. This codes for CATSRVFGEGYGYTF.

This rearrangement joins TRBV5-4 to TRBJ2-7; no firm D call. Germline assignment: CDR1 SGHNT and CDR2 YYREEE (reference sequence). The CDR3 covers 16 residues. V lost 0 bases to trimming and J lost 5 bases, with 18 bases between them. In DNA form, the CDR3 reads TGTGCCAGCAGCTTGGGGGTCGTGGCAGGTTTCAACGAGCAGTACTTC. Protein product: CASSLGVVAGFNEQYF. The full variable domain, with the rest looked up from reference TRBV5-4 and TRBJ2-7, is ETGVTQSPTHLIKTRGQQVTLRCSSQSGHNTVSWYQQALGQGPQFIFQYYREEENGRGNFPPRFSGLQFPNYSSELNVNALELDDSALYLCASSLGVVAGFNEQYFGPGTRLTVT.

This clone was seen more than once but under ten times. This CDR3 is CAWRGTSGISYEQYF. DNA of the CDR3: TGTGCCTGGAGAGGTACTAGCGGGATCTCCTACGAGCAGTACTTC. The J gene is TRBJ2-7, the V gene TRBV30, with 10 bases identical to TRBD2. V shed 3 bases and J 0 bases; nucleotides not matched to a gene: 5. The CDR3 is 15 residues long. CDR1 GTSNPN and CDR2 SVGIG come from the germline V gene (reference sequence).

The sample holds one count of this clone. The chain is built from TRBV19 and TRBJ2-7; 8 bases are a match to TRBD1. V trimming: 5 bases; J trimming: 0 bases; junction bases outside the gene matches: 6. This CDR3 spans 15 amino acids. Germline V lookup: CDR1 LNHDA, CDR2 SQIVND (reference sequence). The CDR3 coding sequence is TGTGCCAGTAGTGCGACAGGGGCGATCTCCTACGAGCAGTACTTC. Its protein product is CASSATGAISYEQYF.

The V gene is TRBV28, the J gene TRBJ1-2; 7 positions agree with TRBD1. CDR3 length equals 14 residues. Germline V gene lookup returns CDR1 MDHEN and CDR2 SYDVKM. With 3 bases clipped from V and 3 bases from J, the junction kept 4 bases outside the gene matches. DNA of the CDR3: TGTGCCAGCAGTTTTTCCGGGACAGACTATGGCTACACCTTC. Encoded protein: CASSFSGTDYGYTF.

The J gene is TRBJ1-2, the V gene TRBV7-8; possible D gene TRBD1, 6 bases. CDR3 length: 13 residues. Per germline, CDR1 SGHVS and CDR2 FQNEAQ. V gave up 5 bases and J gave up 3 bases, with 10 bases separating them. The CDR3 DNA reads as TGTGCCAGCAGCCCCGGACAGTACTATGGCTACACCTTC. It is translated as CASSPGQYYGYTF.

This chain uses TRBV9 with TRBJ2-1; TRBD2 matches 11 bases. Trimming took 2 bases from V and 9 from J; bases not matched to a gene: 10. Germline V gene data show CDR1 as SGDLS and CDR2 as YYNGEE. This CDR3 is built from 16 residues. CDR3 nucleotides: TGTGCCAGCAGCGTTGGGAGACTAGCGGGGAGGGGTGAGCAGTTCTTC. Its protein is CASSVGRLAGRGEQFF. The variable domain in full, completed from reference TRBV9 and TRBJ2-1, reads DSGVTQTPKHLITATGQRVTLRCSPRSGDLSVYWYQQSLDQGLQFLIQYYNGEERAKGNILERFSAQQFPDLHSELNLSSLELGDSALYFCASSVGRLAGRGEQFFGPGTRLTVL.

The V gene is TRBV3-1 (or the pseudogene TRBV3-2), the J gene TRBJ2-1; 13 bases fit TRBD2. Trimming removed 0 bases from V and 16 bases from J; junction bases left unmatched: 6. There are 14 residues in the CDR3. In germline, CDR1 is LGHDT, CDR2 YNNKEL (reference sequence). The CDR3 DNA reads TGTGCCAGCAGCCAAGAAACTAGCGGGAGGGCACCCTTCTTC. It yields the protein CASSQETSGRAPFF.

This chain links TRBV5-4 with TRBJ2-3; 7 bases line up with TRBD1. The CDR3 has 17 residues. Germline values: CDR1 SGHNT, CDR2 YYREEE (reference sequence). V dropped 4 bases and J dropped 4; count of bases not matched to a gene: 15. In DNA, the CDR3 is TGTGCCAGCAGCCGAGAGGGCAGGGGCCAGGGGGCAGATACGCAGTATTTT. It translates to CASSREGRGQGADTQYF.